Only a few counts were recorded for the clone carrying this T cell receptor (beta chain). The sample is drawn from a study of T cell repertoires in aging, cancer and after chemotherapy. Deletions cut 2 bases from V and 0 bases from J, with 4 bases between. Germline assignment: CDR1 MNHNY and CDR2 SVGAGI (reference sequence). The CDR3 contains 14 residues. Multiplex touch-down PCR with TRB-A/B primers amplified rearranged V-D-J TRB sequences. MiXCR, run by TCRdb on the multiplex PCR reads, gives a single entry per CDR3 protein. The sample holds roughly 8,600 distinct CDR3 sequences, about 33% seen once. Amplification of TCR beta used genomic DNA extracted from peripheral blood.

This TCR derives from a human donor in good health. The V and J genes are TRBV6-6 and TRBJ1-4; D gene unclear. The sequencing input was blood. The CDR3 region is CASSYSATNEKLFF. The DNA of the CDR3 is TGTGCCAGCAGTTACAGCGCAACTAATGAAAAACTGTTTTTT.